The clone carrying this TCR beta chain was seen more than once but under ten times. Antigen: not known. Peripheral blood and lesional scalp punch biopsies were taken from alopecia areata patients. PBMCs were stained for CD3, CD4 and CD8, and CD4+ and CD8+ T cells were sorted. The sample is drawn from a study of CD8+ T cells in alopecia areata. Study-level background: Administration of oral tofacitinib to treated patients was at 5 to 10 mg twice daily.

Sequencing relied on a cDNA template that was reverse transcribed from extracted RNA. Data came from immunoSEQ multiplex PCR; TCRdb stores just in-frame clones and leaves some out. The sample records 100,000 to 150,000 clones, 49% being singletons. Germline V gene data show CDR1 as ENHRY and CDR2 as SYGVKD. The CDR3 runs 12 residues. General study results and limits: Normal-skin resident alphabeta T cells also appear among scalp sample sequences.

This TCR was recovered from a human donor with alopecia areata. This chain connects TRBV10-3 to TRBJ2-2; D is uncertain. The sample in question was CD8+ T cells sorted from blood, obtained at week 0. CDR3 nucleotides: TGTGCGGGGTTGGCGGAAACCGGGGAGCTGTTTTTT. Its translation is CAGLAETGELFF.